The 7 T cell receptor beta chains below were found in one sample sequenced in a study of T-cell memory formation after mild COVID-19. MiXCR was run by TCRdb on the 5' RACE reads, yielding one entry per CDR3 protein. Among 430,000 or so distinct CDR3 sequences, approximately 25% were seen once, and the ten largest hold about an eighth. The specimen sequenced was PBMCs or a T cell subset sorted from them (not recorded which). These receptors were taken from an adult woman who had mild COVID-19 (a few samples of this study predate the infection). Cell type and time point are not known.

This clonotype was seen many times. The chain carries TRBV4-3 and TRBJ1-1; 10 positions agree with TRBD1. The CDR3 is 16 amino acids. V lost 0 bases to trimming and J lost 4 bases; unmatched junction nucleotides: 5. Germline CDR1 and CDR2: LGHNA and YSLEER. The CDR3 protein is CASSQDGRTGGTEAFF. The CDR3 DNA is TGCGCCAGCAGCCAAGATGGGCGGACAGGGGGCACTGAAGCTTTCTTT.

A few counts support this clonotype. This rearrangement joins TRBV21-1 to TRBJ1-6; the tabulated D call, TRBD1, remains unverified against the DNA. TRBV21-1 is shown as a pseudogene. The CDR3 contains 19 residues. This CDR3 reads CASSITRQRLSSYNSPLHF. The CDR3 nucleotides read TGTGCCAGCAGCATCACCCGACAGAGGCTGAGCTCCTATAATTCACCCCTCCACTTT.

The J gene is TRBJ2-7, the V gene TRBV6-5, with D tentatively TRBD2 (5 bases). Germline CDR1 reads MNHEY; CDR2 reads SVGAGI. This CDR3 comprises 13 residues. V was shortened by 6 bases and J by 3 bases, with 12 bases between the two germline ends. This CDR3 reads CASRPDGIYEQYF. For the CDR3, the DNA is TGTGCCAGCAGACCGGACGGGATCTACGAGCAGTACTTC.

The gene calls are TRBV5-6 and TRBJ2-1, with 8 bases matching TRBD1. The V gene end was trimmed by 4 bases and the J gene end by 2 bases; junction bases not matched to a gene: 5. This CDR3 is built from 15 residues. The germline V gene encodes CDR1 SGHDT and CDR2 YYEEEE. CDR3 residues: CASSPGQETYNEQFF. The CDR3 DNA sequence: TGTGCCAGCAGCCCGGGACAGGAAACCTACAATGAGCAGTTCTTC.

This clonotype was seen just once. The chain carries TRBV29-1 and TRBJ2-5; 8 positions match TRBD1. Trimming took 4 bases from V and 5 from J; bases not matched to a gene: 6. CDR1 and CDR2 (germline): SQVTM, ANQGSEA. This CDR3 region has 13 residues. CDR3 nucleotides: TGCAGCGTTGGACCGACAGGGGAGGAGACCCAGTACTTC. It codes for CSVGPTGEETQYF.

J is TRBJ1-1 and V is TRBV30, with a weak D call TRBD1 (6 bases). The CDR3 totals 14 residues. The V gene lost 7 bases and the J gene lost 5 bases, with 20 bases spanning the gap. The V gene's germline CDR1 is GTSNPN and CDR2 SVGIG (reference sequence). The DNA of the CDR3 is TGTGCCTCGTCGGAGCAAACAGGGATGACTGAAGCTTTCTTT. Amino acids: CASSEQTGMTEAFF.

This clonotype turned up a few times. The gene calls are TRBV5-1 and TRBJ2-7; TRBD1 is a possible D gene (5 bases). Germline CDR1 and CDR2: SGHRS and YFSETQ. Trimming shortened V by 7 bases and J by 3 bases, and 17 bases separated the two germline ends. The CDR3 runs 14 residues. The CDR3 spells CASLSDWTIYEQYF. Here the CDR3 DNA reads TGCGCCAGCCTATCCGACTGGACAATCTACGAGCAGTACTTC.